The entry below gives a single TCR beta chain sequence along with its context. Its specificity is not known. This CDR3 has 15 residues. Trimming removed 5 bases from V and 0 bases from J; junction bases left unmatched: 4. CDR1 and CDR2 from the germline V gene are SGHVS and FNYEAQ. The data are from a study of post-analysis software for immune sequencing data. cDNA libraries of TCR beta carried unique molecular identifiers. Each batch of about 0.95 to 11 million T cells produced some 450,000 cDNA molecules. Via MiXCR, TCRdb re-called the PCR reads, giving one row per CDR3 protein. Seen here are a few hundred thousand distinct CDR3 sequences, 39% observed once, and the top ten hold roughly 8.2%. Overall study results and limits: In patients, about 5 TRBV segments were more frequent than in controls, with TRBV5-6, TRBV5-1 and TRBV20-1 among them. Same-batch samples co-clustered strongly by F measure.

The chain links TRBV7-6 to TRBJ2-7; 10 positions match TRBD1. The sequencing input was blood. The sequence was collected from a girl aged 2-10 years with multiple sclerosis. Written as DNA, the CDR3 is TGTGCCAGCAGCCCGGGACAGGGGACCTCCTACGAGCAGTACTTC. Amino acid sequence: CASSPGQGTSYEQYF.